The 4 T cell receptor beta chains listed next were all sequenced from one sample in a study of blood T cell repertoires in COVID-19. Using immunoSEQ multiplex PCR, the repertoire was profiled, and TCRdb retains in-frame clones only, with some absent. The sample has about 120,000 clones; less than 85% are singletons. Sample: peripheral blood. These receptors all come from a human donor with acute or convalescent COVID-19. The donor label of this sample is uncertain.

This clone was recorded many times. The rearrangement links TRBV7-8 to TRBJ2-1; the D gene is possibly TRBD2 (5 bases). V lost 1 base and J lost 0, with 13 bases in between. Germline-derived CDR1 and CDR2 are SGHVS and FQNEAQ. CDR3 length: 17 amino acids. This CDR3 reads CASSLGPLGSSYNEQFF. CDR3 DNA sequence: TGTGCCAGCAGCTTAGGACCTCTGGGGAGCTCCTACAATGAGCAGTTCTTC.

The chain carries TRBV30 and TRBJ2-2; 7 nucleotides agree with TRBD2. Per germline, CDR1 GTSNPN and CDR2 SVGIG (reference sequence). This CDR3 spans 16 amino acids. V lost 0 bases to trimming and J lost 4 bases; unmatched junction nucleotides: 8. The CDR3 protein is CAWSVLRLAATGELFF. The CDR3 coding sequence is TGTGCCTGGAGTGTACTGAGGCTAGCGGCCACCGGGGAGCTGTTTTTT.

The chain couples TRBV28 to TRBJ1-5; possibly TRBD1 for D (5 bases). CDR3 size: 13 residues. Germline V gene sequence: CDR1 MDHEN, CDR2 SYDVKM. V dropped 6 bases and J dropped 2 bases, with 8 bases sitting between them. The CDR3 coding sequence is TGTGCCAGCAGGACAGTAGGCAATCAGCCCCAGCATTTT. The encoded protein is CASRTVGNQPQHF.

The chain joins TRBV12-3 or TRBV12-4 to TRBJ1-2; possible D gene TRBD1, 6 bases. The CDR3 length is 13 residues. Deletions cut 6 bases from V and 7 bases from J, with 15 bases between. CDR3: CASRHRDLGGYTF. Written as DNA, the CDR3 is TGTGCCAGCAGGCACAGGGATTTGGGTGGCTACACCTTC.